This entry lists 12 T cell receptor beta chains sequenced from one sample in a study of T cells after yellow fever vaccination. Using its own MiXCR run on the 5' RACE reads, TCRdb lists one record per CDR3 protein. Of 400,000 or so distinct CDR3 sequences listed, approximately 19% are singletons. Sequences were derived from PBMCs, sampled before the yellow fever booster vaccination. These TCRs come from a man aged 18 to 30 who received the YFV17D yellow fever vaccine.

V is TRBV5-1 and J is TRBJ2-6; the D gene is possibly TRBD2 (6 bases). The CDR3 sequence is 16 residues long. Looked up from germline, CDR1 is SGHRS and CDR2 is YFSETQ. V was shortened by 2 bases and J by 1 base, with 10 bases between the two germline ends. CDR3 protein: CASSFREVSGANVLTF. The CDR3 bases are TGCGCCAGCAGCTTCAGGGAGGTGTCTGGGGCCAACGTCCTGACTTTC.

This clonotype has just a few counts. This chain joins TRBV20-1 and TRBJ2-2, with D unclear. Trimming removed 0 bases from V and 8 bases from J, with 10 bases in between. Germline V lookup: CDR1 DFQATT, CDR2 SNEGSKA (reference sequence). The CDR3 sequence is 13 residues long. The CDR3 coding sequence is TGCAGTGCTAGAGATGAAGTACAGGGGGAGCTGTTTTTT. It yields the protein CSARDEVQGELFF.

This clonotype was detected once. The V and J genes are TRBV7-9 and TRBJ1-1, with 7 bases fitting TRBD1. The CDR3 runs 15 residues. Germline V CDR1 and CDR2: SEHNR, FQNEAQ (reference sequence). V dropped 1 base and J dropped 7; count of bases not matched to a gene: 9. The CDR3 region has the DNA TGTGCCAGCAGCTTAGGCAGAAATTACAGGGGTGAAGCTTTCTTT. Protein product: CASSLGRNYRGEAFF.

The chain carries TRBV12-3 or TRBV12-4 and TRBJ2-1; D possibly corresponds to TRBD2 (7 bases). The V end lost 7 bases, the J end lost 3 bases, and 16 bases lay between the germline ends. The CDR3 has 15 amino acids. The CDR3 loop is CASTEWGGGYNEQFF. For the CDR3, the DNA is TGTGCCAGCACCGAATGGGGGGGCGGCTACAATGAGCAGTTCTTC.

The rearrangement links TRBV30 to TRBJ2-7, with D perhaps matching TRBD2 (6 bases). The CDR3 is made up of 13 amino acids. Per germline, CDR1 GTSNPN and CDR2 SVGIG (reference sequence). The ends were cut back, 5 bases at V and 2 bases at J, with 13 bases in the middle. The CDR3 coding sequence is TGTGCCTGGGGGATAGGGACTGCCTACGAGCAGTACTTC. Its protein product is CAWGIGTAYEQYF.

The chain is built from TRBV5-1 and TRBJ1-1; D not resolved. CDR1 is SGHRS, CDR2 YFSETQ, per germline. This CDR3 spans 17 amino acids. V shed 0 bases and J shed 3 bases, with 18 bases lying between them. The CDR3 sequence: CASSLEPGWIRDTEAFF. The CDR3 coding sequence is TGCGCCAGCAGCTTGGAACCGGGGTGGATCCGGGACACTGAAGCTTTCTTT.

This clonotype has only a few counts. The CDR3 sequence is CATSEAGTGDNEQFF. The CDR3 bases are TGTGCCACCAGTGAGGCCGGGACAGGGGACAATGAGCAGTTCTTC. The rearrangement joins TRBV24-1 to TRBJ2-1; TRBD1 matches at 10 bases. V lost 4 bases, J lost 5 bases, and 4 bases stayed unmatched. The CDR3 contains 15 residues. The V gene's germline CDR1 is KGHDR and CDR2 SFDVKD.

This clonotype was seen a few times. The chain has TRBV7-2 and TRBJ1-4; TRBD1 aligns across 7 bases. The CDR3 covers 12 residues. The V segment lost 5 bases and the J segment 16 bases; nucleotides outside the gene matches: 10. The germline V gene has CDR1 SGHTA and CDR2 FQGNSA. The CDR3: CASSPGQVEPFF. CDR3 nucleotide sequence: TGTGCCAGCAGCCCTGGACAGGTTGAGCCGTTTTTT.

This clonotype was observed a handful of times. V gene TRBV6-5 combines with J gene TRBJ1-6, with 11 nucleotides matching TRBD1. The CDR3 runs 15 residues. Germline lookup yields CDR1 MNHEY and CDR2 SVGAGI. V shed 2 bases, J shed 7 bases, and the junction held 1 base outside the gene matches. The CDR3 region is CASSYRTGGNSPLHF. CDR3 DNA: TGTGCCAGCAGTTACAGGACAGGGGGCAATTCACCCCTCCACTTT.

This clonotype was counted between two and nine times. The chain combines TRBV7-3 with TRBJ1-1, with TRBD1 matching over 8 bases. There are 16 residues in the CDR3. The V gene's germline CDR1 is SGHTA and CDR2 FQGTGA. The J segment lost 1 base and the V segment lost 5 bases, leaving 9 bases of the junction unmatched. CDR3 sequence reads: CASSPRPGGRNTEAFF. The CDR3 nucleotides are TGTGCCAGCAGCCCGCGGCCAGGGGGCAGGAACACTGAAGCTTTCTTT.

This chain connects TRBV18 to TRBJ2-5; 11 bases match TRBD1. The junction had 13 bases not matched to a gene; V was cut back by 3 bases and J by 4 bases. The germline V gene has CDR1 KGHSH and CDR2 LQKENI. The CDR3 is 18 residues long. The CDR3 region has the DNA TGTGCCAGCTCACCCGGAGCCGGGACAGGGGGACATGGAGAGACCCAGTACTTC. Amino acid sequence: CASSPGAGTGGHGETQYF.

This clonotype was seen a few times. The gene calls are TRBV29-1 and TRBJ1-1, with 7 bases identical to TRBD1. Germline loops: CDR1 SQVTM, CDR2 ANQGSEA. This CDR3 region has 12 residues. After removal of 6 bases from V and 1 base from J, the junction contained 2 bases not matched to a gene. CDR3 amino acids: CSVGDRNTEAFF. The CDR3 region has the DNA TGCAGCGTAGGGGACAGGAACACTGAAGCTTTCTTT.